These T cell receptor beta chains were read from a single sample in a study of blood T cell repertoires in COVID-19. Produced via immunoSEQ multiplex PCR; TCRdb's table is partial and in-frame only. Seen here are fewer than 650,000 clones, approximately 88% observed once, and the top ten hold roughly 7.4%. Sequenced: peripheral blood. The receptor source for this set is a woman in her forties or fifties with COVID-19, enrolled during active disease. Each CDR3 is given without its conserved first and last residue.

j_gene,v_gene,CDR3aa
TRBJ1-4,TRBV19,ASIGTGDSEKLF
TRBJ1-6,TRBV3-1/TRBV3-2,ASSQVQGGSPLH
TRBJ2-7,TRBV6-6,ASSYSRSRDEQY
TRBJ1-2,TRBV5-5,ASSLTGGNYGYT
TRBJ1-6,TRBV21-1,ASSKKGVLEPLVSPLH
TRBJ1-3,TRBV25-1,ASSATGTDYYTIY
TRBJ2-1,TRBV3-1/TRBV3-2,ASSQGPPRGQF
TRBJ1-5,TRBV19,ASSPQGAPSNQPQH
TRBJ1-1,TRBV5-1,ASSLGPDRANTEAF
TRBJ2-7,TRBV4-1,ASSQDPGEYYEQY
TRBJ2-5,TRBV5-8,ASSLFVGQHRQETQY
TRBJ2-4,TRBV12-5,ASAHRGGLAKNIQY
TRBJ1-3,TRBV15,ATSPRDRDELGY
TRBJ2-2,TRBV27,ASRGLAGPNTGELF
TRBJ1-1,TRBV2,ASSGLGAEAF
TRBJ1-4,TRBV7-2,ASTDRPGEVYEKLF
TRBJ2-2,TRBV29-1,SVAQYRGPGGNTGELF
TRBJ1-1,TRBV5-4,ASSRRQGAGNTEAF
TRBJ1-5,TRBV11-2,ASSPGGQPQH
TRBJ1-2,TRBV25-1,ASSEALSSAGYT
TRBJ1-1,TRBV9,ASSARDRGMNTEAF
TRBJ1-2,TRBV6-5,ASSYSPGTGNYGYT
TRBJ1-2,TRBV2,ASSEAEQGPRGYT
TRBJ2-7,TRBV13,ASSLRGAPYEQY
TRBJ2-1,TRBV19,ATTRDRYNNEQF
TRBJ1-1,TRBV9,ASSGRGGGTEAF
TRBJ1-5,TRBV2,ASSAGDQPQH
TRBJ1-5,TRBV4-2,ASSQEGNRGQPQH
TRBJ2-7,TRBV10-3,AIKHLDSYEQY
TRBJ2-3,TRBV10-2,ASSLTGARGDTQY
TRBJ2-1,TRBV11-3,ASSQSNSGGYNEQF
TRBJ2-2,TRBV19,ASSTGTGGTGELF
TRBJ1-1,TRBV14,ASSLPGVRGNTEAF
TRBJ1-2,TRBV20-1,SGTENYGYT
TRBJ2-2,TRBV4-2,ASAKGQGSTGELF
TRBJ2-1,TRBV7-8,ASSLDGGLYNEQF
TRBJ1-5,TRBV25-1,ASSETSGIDQPQH
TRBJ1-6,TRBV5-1,ASSPGVDSPLH
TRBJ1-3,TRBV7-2,ASSLARSGQGRNTIY
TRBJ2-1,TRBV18,ASSPRSQTYYLYNEQF
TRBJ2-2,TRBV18,ASSPRRGDTGELF
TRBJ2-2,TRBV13,ASSIGHHTGELF
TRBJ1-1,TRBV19,ASSGQGGTEAF
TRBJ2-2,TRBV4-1,ASSQYLTAGRGTGELF
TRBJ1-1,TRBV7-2,ASSWRGNTEAF
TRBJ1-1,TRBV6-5,ASSRGTEAF
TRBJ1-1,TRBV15,ATSIRTGSFTEAF
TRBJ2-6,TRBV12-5,ASGVGANVLT
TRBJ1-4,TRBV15,ATSGLVRVDEKLF
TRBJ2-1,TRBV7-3,ASSSGLAGDEQF
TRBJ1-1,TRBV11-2,ASSFGGGFGRGEAF
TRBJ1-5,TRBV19,ASSTGSHQPQH
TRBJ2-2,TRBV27,ASRRDRVGGELF
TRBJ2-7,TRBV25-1,ASRQGARNEQY